A single sample gave rise to the 13 T cell receptor beta chains below, sequenced in a study of T-cell memory formation after mild COVID-19 listed by TCRdb under 2021. Library generation was performed with 5' RACE. The sequencing machine was an Illumina NovaSeq 6000. Using fastp at Q25 and MiXCR, TCRdb reprocessed the public reads and kept productive beta chains. Records with the same CDR3 protein are collapsed into one entry carrying the most frequent genes and DNA. A total of just over 350,000 distinct CDR3 sequences appear in this sample, 13% to 15% of them only once. The ten largest clones represent 22% of the sample. The source material was PBMCs or a T cell subset sorted from them (not recorded which). Source of these receptors: a young man who had mild COVID-19 (a few samples of this study predate the infection). The sample titles of this study are shuffled in the database, so cell type and time point are left out; the donor was told from shared clones.

This clonotype was detected a few times. The V call is TRBV18, the J call TRBJ2-1, with TRBD2 matching over 7 bases. Germline V gene data show CDR1 as KGHSH and CDR2 as LQKENI. With V trimmed by 2 bases and J by 7 bases, 2 bases remained unmatched. The CDR3 is 13 residues long. The CDR3 region is CASSPGEGNEQFF. The CDR3 coding sequence is TGTGCCAGCTCACCAGGGGAGGGGAATGAGCAGTTCTTC.

This clonotype was seen more than once but under ten times. J is TRBJ2-3 and V is TRBV15; TRBD2 matches 10 bases. CDR3 length equals 15 residues. Trimming cost V 3 bases and J 2 bases; bases outside gene matches: 2. The germline gives CDR1 LNHNV, CDR2 YYDKDF (reference sequence). This CDR3 reads CATSRLAGVTDTQYF. The CDR3 DNA reads TGTGCCACCAGCAGGCTAGCGGGGGTCACAGATACGCAGTATTTT.

The V call is TRBV20-1, the J call TRBJ1-5, with TRBD1 matching over 7 bases. This CDR3 has 16 residues. Germline lookup yields CDR1 DFQATT and CDR2 SNEGSKA (reference sequence). The V gene end was trimmed by 3 bases and the J gene end by 6 bases; junction bases not matched to a gene: 14. CDR3 residues: CSASPDRVENTQPQHF. The DNA for the CDR3 is TGCAGTGCTAGCCCCGACAGGGTAGAAAACACTCAGCCCCAGCATTTT.

The chain joins TRBV29-1 to TRBJ2-5; D is unresolved. CDR3 length: 11 residues. Germline loops: CDR1 SQVTM, CDR2 ANQGSEA. V was trimmed by 3 bases and J by 1 base, leaving 3 bases between them. The CDR3 DNA is TGCAGCGTTGACACCCAAGAGACCCAGTACTTC. Residues: CSVDTQETQYF.

This chain links TRBV4-1 with TRBJ2-3; 9 nucleotides align to TRBD2. Germline CDR1 and CDR2: MGHRA and YSYEKL. V shed 0 bases and J 4 bases; nucleotides not matched to a gene: 11. The CDR3 spans 18 residues. Here the CDR3 DNA reads TGCGCCAGCAGCCAAGAGGCGGGGGGGGGGTTTGTCCCAGATACGCAGTATTTT. This translates into CASSQEAGGGFVPDTQYF.

This clonotype occurred many times. The V and J genes are TRBV28 and TRBJ2-7, with no clear D. CDR3 length: 15 residues. Trimming pared 4 bases from V and 2 bases from J, leaving 15 bases between. Germline lookup yields CDR1 MDHEN and CDR2 SYDVKM. The CDR3 DNA reads TGTGCCAGCAGTTCTGTCGAGCCCACTCCCTACGAGCAGTACTTC. Protein product: CASSSVEPTPYEQYF.

This clonotype was counted between two and nine times. Here the CDR3 reads CATSGGTQNIQYF. The CDR3 nucleotides are TGTGCCACCTCGGGGGGAACGCAAAACATTCAGTACTTC. The chain recombines TRBV7-9 with TRBJ2-4; 7 positions match TRBD2. The CDR3 totals 13 residues. Germline-derived CDR1 and CDR2 are SEHNR and FQNEAQ (reference sequence). V was pared by 10 bases and J by 5 bases, with 8 bases of the junction left unmatched. Drawing the rest from reference TRBV7-9 and TRBJ2-4, the complete variable domain is DTGVSQNPRHKITKRGQNVTFRCDPISEHNRLYWYRQTLGQGPEFLTYFQNEAQLEKSRLLSDRFSAERPKGSFSTLEIQRTEQGDSAMYLCATSGGTQNIQYFGAGTRLSVL.

In its sample, this clonotype was seen a few times. This sequence joins TRBV10-2 and TRBJ1-5; 9 bases align to TRBD1. The CDR3 loop spans 15 amino acids. Germline lookup yields CDR1 WSHSY and CDR2 SAAADI. The junction had 8 bases not matched to a gene; V was cut back by 8 bases and J by 3 bases. The CDR3 protein is CASRKNRGPNQPQHF. DNA for the CDR3: TGCGCCAGCCGAAAAAACAGGGGGCCCAATCAGCCCCAGCATTTT.

The gene calls are TRBV5-4 and TRBJ2-3; the D gene is possibly TRBD1 (6 bases). The CDR3 has 15 amino acids. V lost 5 bases and J lost 3, with 16 bases in between. CDR1 is SGHNT, CDR2 YYREEE, per germline (reference sequence). The CDR3 sequence: CASSKELQGTDTQYF. The CDR3 nucleotides are TGTGCCAGCAGTAAAGAGCTACAGGGTACAGATACGCAGTATTTT.

The chain employs TRBV7-2 and TRBJ2-1, with D perhaps TRBD2 (6 bases). Deletions cut 5 bases from V and 10 bases from J, with 15 bases between. The CDR3 contains 13 residues. Germline lookup yields CDR1 SGHTA and CDR2 FQGNSA. CDR3 DNA: TGTGCCAGCAGCGGCCGGGACTCACCGGAGCAGTTCTTC. Its translation is CASSGRDSPEQFF.

This clonotype occurred a few times. Relative to the germline gene, one junction end is altered; a read error may explain this. The CDR3 nucleotides are TGTGCCAGCACTTACGTTCGAGGGGGCGGAGCTACGCAGTATTTT. Its protein is CASTYVRGGGATQYF. The V call is TRBV6-5, the J call TRBJ2-3; TRBD1 agrees at 7 bases. The CDR3 is made up of 15 amino acids. Looked up from germline, CDR1 is MNHEY and CDR2 is SVGAGI.

The chain is built from TRBV23-1 and TRBJ2-5; D unclear. TRBV23-1 is flagged as an ORF with uncertain function. Trimming removed 4 bases from V and 7 bases from J, with 7 bases in between. The CDR3 has 11 amino acids. The CDR3 DNA reads as TGCGCCAGCAGTCCAGGTTGGACCCAGTACTTC. Protein sequence: CASSPGWTQYF.

As to this clonotype: A much larger clone lies a single base off, so this may be a read error. The genes are TRBV4-3 and TRBJ2-5; no reliable D call. The V gene's germline CDR1 is LGHNA and CDR2 YSLEER. The CDR3 spans 13 residues. The CDR3, as DNA: TGCGCCAGCAGCCTCACAGATCAAGATACCCAGTACTTC. Its translation: CASSLTDQDTQYF.